These 30 T cell receptor beta chains were sequenced from one sample in a study of T cells in localized non-small cell lung cancer. Only in-frame clones appear in the TCRdb table, and some are missing; sequencing was by immunoSEQ multiplex PCR. Of 75,000 to 90,000 clones in the sample, roughly 86% were seen once. The input for sequencing was peripheral blood, taken before any cancer treatment. The receptors come from a man between 40 and 75 years old with stage I lung adenocarcinoma.

V gene TRBV19 combines with J gene TRBJ1-2; D gene uncertain. The germline CDR1 and CDR2 sequences are LNHDA and SQIVND (reference sequence). Trimming took off 3 bases at V and 2 bases at J, with 13 bases between the two ends. The CDR3 has 15 amino acids. The CDR3 sequence: CASSIPGVANYGYTF. Written as DNA, the CDR3 is TGTGCCAGTAGTATCCCCGGGGTGGCGAACTATGGCTACACCTTC.

The chain carries TRBV6-1 and TRBJ2-7; the D gene could be TRBD1 or TRBD2 (5 bases each). Germline V gives CDR1 MNHNS, CDR2 SASEGT. This CDR3 contains 13 residues. V lost 6 bases to trimming and J lost 5 bases, with 14 bases between them. CDR3 amino acids: CASRRDADHEQYF. The CDR3, as DNA: TGTGCCAGCAGAAGGGACGCAGACCACGAGCAGTACTTC.

V usage is TRBV30 and J usage is TRBJ2-1; D remains unclear. V lost 0 bases and J 7 bases, leaving 10 bases between the germline ends. This CDR3 has 13 amino acids. In germline, CDR1 is GTSNPN, CDR2 SVGIG (reference sequence). The CDR3: CAWSVLLGNEQFF. The DNA for the CDR3 is TGTGCCTGGAGTGTGCTTCTGGGGAATGAGCAGTTCTTC.

This chain joins TRBV7-9 and TRBJ1-2; the match to TRBD1 covers 9 bases. Germline trimming cut 5 bases from V and 8 bases from J; bases unmatched to any gene: 6. Germline V gives CDR1 SEHNR, CDR2 FQNEAQ (reference sequence). The CDR3 totals 13 residues. CDR3 sequence reads: CASSSTGGRGYTF. In DNA, the CDR3 is TGTGCCAGCAGCAGCACAGGGGGCAGGGGCTACACCTTC.

This chain connects TRBV30 to TRBJ1-3; D is possibly TRBD1 (5 bases). Germline lookup yields CDR1 GTSNPN and CDR2 SVGIG (reference sequence). The CDR3 consists of 15 residues. The germline V and J ends were trimmed by 4 bases and 0 bases, with 13 bases remaining between them. In nucleotides, the CDR3 is TGTGCCTGGAACATACAGGTTTTCTCTGGAAACACCATATATTTT. Translated, it gives CAWNIQVFSGNTIYF. Looking up the rest from reference TRBV30 and TRBJ1-3 gives the full variable domain: SQTIHQWPATLVQPVGSPLSLECTVEGTSNPNLYWYRQAAGRGLQLLFYSVGIGQISSEVPQNLSASRPQDRQFILSSKKLLLSDSGFYLCAWNIQVFSGNTIYFGEGSWLTVV.

This rearrangement joins TRBV5-8 to TRBJ2-1, with 7 bases aligning to TRBD2. The CDR3 consists of 12 residues. V shed 0 bases and J 11 bases; nucleotides not matched to a gene: 2. The germline V gene has CDR1 SGHTS and CDR2 YDEGEE. In DNA, the CDR3 is TGTGCCAGCAGCTTGGAGCGGGACCAGCAGTTCTTC. The encoded protein is CASSLERDQQFF. The whole variable domain, remainder taken from reference TRBV5-8 and TRBJ2-1, is EAGVTQSPTHLIKTRGQQATLRCSPISGHTSVYWYQQALGLGLQFLLWYDEGEERNRGNFPPRFSGRQFPNYSSELNVNALELEDSALYLCASSLERDQQFFGPGTRLTVL.

The J gene is TRBJ1-2, the V gene TRBV6-5; TRBD1 matches at 7 bases. The V gene end was trimmed by 3 bases and the J gene end by 7 bases; junction bases not matched to a gene: 11. Germline V CDR1 and CDR2: MNHEY, SVGAGI. This CDR3 spans 15 amino acids. CDR3 sequence: CASSYSYRGGIGYTF. CDR3 bases: TGTGCCAGCAGTTATTCGTACAGGGGAGGCATTGGCTACACCTTC.

The chain uses TRBV27 and TRBJ2-2; possibly TRBD2 for D (5 bases). The CDR3 has 12 residues. CDR1 is MNHEY and CDR2 is SMNVEV in the germline V gene (reference sequence). Trimming removed 7 bases at V and 4 bases at J, with 7 bases between. In nucleotides, the CDR3 is TGTGCCAGCACCGCGGGCACCGGGGAGCTGTTTTTT. It specifies CASTAGTGELFF.

V is TRBV27 and J is TRBJ2-2; D is uncertain. V was pared by 3 bases and J by 0 bases, with 8 bases between. The CDR3 is 15 amino acids. The germline V gene encodes CDR1 MNHEY and CDR2 SMNVEV (reference sequence). The CDR3 bases are TGTGCCAGCAGTTTTGTTAGGGCGAACACCGGGGAGCTGTTTTTT. Protein: CASSFVRANTGELFF.

This clone was observed a handful of times. This chain uses TRBV2 with TRBJ1-1; maybe TRBD1 (5 bases). V gave up 4 bases and J gave up 3 bases, with 9 bases separating them. This CDR3 contains 13 residues. Looked up from germline, CDR1 is SNHLY and CDR2 is FYNNEI. Here the CDR3 reads CASSVRDDTEAFF. CDR3 DNA: TGTGCCAGCAGTGTTCGGGACGACACTGAAGCTTTCTTT.

The chain employs TRBV25-1 and TRBJ2-5, with a weak D call TRBD2 (5 bases). The J call is in doubt because the DNA end fits TRBJ2-7 better. Per the germline V gene, CDR1 is MGHDK and CDR2 is SYGVNS. The CDR3 length is 14 residues. CDR3: CASPGSQTIYEQYF. The CDR3 DNA is TGTGCCAGTCCGGGATCACAAACGATCTACGAGCAGTACTTC.

To note about this clone: The CDR3 carries no conserved terminal phenylalanine or tryptophan, so it likely arises from a read error. It is unclear where the CDR3 begins or ends on the DNA, so no DNA is shown, and the CDR3 is as TCRdb lists it. V and J are TRBV5-6 and TRBJ2-7; TRBD1 is the table's D call and was not checked against the DNA. The CDR3 has 13 amino acids, counting both end residues. Germline CDR1 is SGHDT and CDR2 is YYEEEE. The CDR3 here is CASSLGWTGQSLL.

V is TRBV7-8 and J is TRBJ1-4; D perhaps matches TRBD1 (5 bases). CDR3 length: 15 amino acids. The V gene lost 1 base and the J gene lost 7 bases, with 13 bases spanning the gap. Germline assignment: CDR1 SGHVS and CDR2 FQNEAQ. The CDR3, as DNA: TGTGCCAGCAGCTTAGGGTCCGGGACGGGTGAAAAACTGTTTTTT. Encoded protein: CASSLGSGTGEKLFF.

The chain couples TRBV5-5 to TRBJ2-3; tentative D call: TRBD2 (5 bases). The V end lost 4 bases, the J end lost 6 bases, and 24 bases lay between the germline ends. The germline V gene has CDR1 SGHKS and CDR2 YYEKEE (reference sequence). The CDR3 has 17 residues. The chain's CDR3 is CASSPVTSLDAGDTQYF. The CDR3 nucleotides are TGTGCCAGCAGCCCGGTTACATCGCTAGACGCGGGTGATACGCAGTATTTT.

In regard to this clone: Germline and junction disagree at one end, which may indicate a read error. The V and J genes are TRBV9 and TRBJ2-7; TRBD2 aligns across 11 bases. The CDR3 length is 15 residues. The germline V gene has CDR1 SGDLS and CDR2 YYNGEE. CDR3 amino acids: CASRVGLAGYYEQYF. The CDR3 bases are TGTGCCAGCAGGGTAGGACTAGCGGGCTACTACGAGCAGTACTTC.

The chain joins TRBV6-6 to TRBJ2-7; 8 bases align to TRBD2. The germline gives CDR1 MNHNY, CDR2 SVGAGI (reference sequence). J was trimmed by 3 bases and V by 5 bases; bases with no gene match: 9. The CDR3 runs 15 residues. The CDR3 nucleotides read TGTGCCAGCAGTCCCGGGGGGGCTTATGGCTACGAGCAGTACTTC. This sequence encodes CASSPGGAYGYEQYF.

This chain uses TRBV30 with TRBJ1-1; unclear D gene. V lost 3 bases and J lost 0, with 11 bases in between. Per germline, CDR1 GTSNPN and CDR2 SVGIG (reference sequence). There are 14 residues in the CDR3. The DNA of the CDR3 is TGTGCCTGGAGCGGAAATGGCGTGAACACTGAAGCTTTCTTT. Protein product: CAWSGNGVNTEAFF.

The chain links TRBV4-1 to TRBJ1-2; D gene unclear. This CDR3 comprises 14 residues. The V end lost 0 bases, the J end lost 4 bases, and 9 bases lay between the germline ends. Germline loops: CDR1 MGHRA, CDR2 YSYEKL. CDR3 sequence: CASSQEPGSYGYTF. CDR3 sequence (DNA): TGCGCCAGCAGCCAAGAGCCAGGCTCCTATGGCTACACCTTC.

CDR3 sequence: CASSHRQGTDQPQHF. CDR3 DNA: TGTGCCAGCAGCCATAGACAGGGGACGGATCAGCCCCAGCATTTT. The chain joins TRBV7-8 to TRBJ1-5, with 8 bases identical to TRBD1. This CDR3 comprises 15 residues. The germline V gene encodes CDR1 SGHVS and CDR2 FQNEAQ. Losses at the gene ends were 5 bases for V and 5 bases for J; bases not matched to a gene: 8.

The chain links TRBV27 to TRBJ1-4, with 9 bases aligning to TRBD1. Trimming cost V 3 bases and J 4 bases; bases outside gene matches: 9. Germline assignment: CDR1 MNHEY and CDR2 SMNVEV (reference sequence). CDR3 length: 17 residues. The CDR3 DNA follows: TGTGCCAGCAGTTTCCGTCCTCAGGGACAGGGTAATGAAAAACTGTTTTTT. Translated: CASSFRPQGQGNEKLFF.

This rearrangement joins TRBV21-1 to TRBJ1-1. TRBV21-1 is deemed a pseudogene. The CDR3 length is 14 residues. In DNA form, the CDR3 reads TGTGCCAGCAGCAAAGCTTGGGAGGACACTGAAGCTTTCTTT. As protein: CASSKAWEDTEAFF.

This rearrangement joins TRBV9 to TRBJ2-1; D not resolved. CDR1 and CDR2 (germline): SGDLS, YYNGEE. The CDR3 consists of 11 residues. Deletions cut 3 bases from V and 9 bases from J, with 7 bases between. CDR3 nucleotide sequence: TGTGCCAGCAGCGCGGCTAGTGAGCAGTTCTTC. Translating gives CASSAASEQFF.

This chain joins TRBV25-1 and TRBJ1-1; D ambiguous. The CDR3 spans 14 residues. V lost 3 bases and J 5 bases, leaving 13 bases between the germline ends. Germline lookup yields CDR1 MGHDK and CDR2 SYGVNS. The CDR3 region has the DNA TGTGCCAGCAGTGAGCCGGGCCTGGGGACTGAAGCTTTCTTT. Its protein is CASSEPGLGTEAFF. The full variable domain, rest sourced from reference TRBV25-1 and TRBJ1-1, is EADIYQTPRYLVIGTGKKITLECSQTMGHDKMYWYQQDPGMELHLIHYSYGVNSTEKGDLSSESTVSRIRTEHFPLTLESARPSHTSQYLCASSEPGLGTEAFFGQGTRLTVV.

The chain carries TRBV27 and TRBJ2-7, with 8 bases matching TRBD2. The germline V gene has CDR1 MNHEY and CDR2 SMNVEV (reference sequence). The CDR3 consists of 14 residues. Losses at the gene ends were 7 bases for V and 3 bases for J; bases not matched to a gene: 8. CDR3 coding DNA: TGTGCCAGCACTACCGGCGGGAGGCTCTACGAGCAGTACTTC. Translation: CASTTGGRLYEQYF.

This clone has only a few counts. Other nucleotide sequences in the sample specify the same CDR3. V and J are TRBV15 and TRBJ2-4; D uncertain. V lost 4 bases and J 0 bases, leaving 10 bases between the germline ends. This CDR3 has 15 amino acids. Germline loops: CDR1 LNHNV, CDR2 YYDKDF (reference sequence). The CDR3 sequence is CATSTDVLAKNIQYF. CDR3 sequence (DNA): TGTGCCACCAGCACTGACGTTCTAGCCAAAAACATTCAGTACTTC.

The V call is TRBV7-2, the J call TRBJ2-1; 8 bases are a match to TRBD2. Germline CDR1 is SGHTA and CDR2 is FQGNSA. Trimming at V came to 5 bases and at J to 6 bases, leaving 6 bases not matched to a gene. The length of the CDR3 is 14 residues. In DNA, the CDR3 is TGTGCCAGCAGCCCGACCCGGGGGGGCAATGAGCAGTTCTTC. It translates to CASSPTRGGNEQFF.

Written as DNA, the CDR3 is TGTGCCTGGAGGAGTGCGGGACAGGGGAATGGCTACACCTTC. Amino acids: CAWRSAGQGNGYTF. J is TRBJ1-2 and V is TRBV30, with TRBD1 matching 10 bases. Germline values: CDR1 GTSNPN, CDR2 SVGIG (reference sequence). The junction had 7 bases not matched to a gene; V was cut back by 3 bases and J by 6 bases. The CDR3 has 14 amino acids.

J is TRBJ2-7 and V is TRBV4-2, with TRBD2 identical over 9 bases. Germline assignment: CDR1 LGHNA and CDR2 YNFKEQ. V shed 4 bases, J shed 2 bases, and the junction held 9 bases outside the gene matches. This CDR3 spans 16 amino acids. The CDR3 region is CASSRVAGEATYEQYF. The CDR3 DNA follows: TGTGCCAGCAGCCGAGTAGCGGGAGAGGCAACCTACGAGCAGTACTTC.

This clone was recorded once. The chain links TRBV6-6 to TRBJ1-5, with 9 positions matching TRBD1. Germline assignment: CDR1 MNHNY and CDR2 SVGAGI (reference sequence). CDR3 size: 16 residues. V lost 2 bases to trimming and J lost 2 bases; unmatched junction nucleotides: 4. The CDR3 spells CASSYQGQGRNQPQHF. CDR3 in DNA: TGTGCCAGCAGTTACCAGGGACAGGGCCGCAATCAGCCCCAGCATTTT.

The V gene is TRBV5-1, the J gene TRBJ2-3; TRBD1 matches 7 bases. The junction had 11 bases not matched to a gene; V was cut back by 4 bases and J by 9 bases. The germline gives CDR1 SGHRS, CDR2 YFSETQ. The CDR3 length is 14 residues. The CDR3 loop is CASSPGILGGTQYF. Here the CDR3 DNA reads TGCGCCAGCAGCCCAGGGATTTTAGGGGGCACGCAGTATTTT.